This T cell receptor beta chain is drawn from a study of cytomegalovirus exposure and HLA in healthy donors. Findings and caveats of the study: Altogether, 164 TCR beta chains were recorded as cytomegalovirus-associated. One cluster of highly shared sequence variants probably arose as a sequencing artifact. A later analysis linked 16,951 TCR beta sequences to HLA alleles at 0.05 false discovery rate.

Germline V gene data show CDR1 as SGHDT and CDR2 as YYEEEE. The CDR3 spans 15 amino acids, including both terminal residues. The PCR was carried out with 60 Vbeta primers and 13 Jbeta primers. Sequencing was performed with immunoSEQ multiplex PCR; in TCRdb, only in-frame clones are kept and a portion is missing. The table lists approximately 150,000 clones. A remark on this clone: The antigen remains undetermined. Because it lacks the conserved phenylalanine or tryptophan at the end, this CDR3 is likely a read error. The DNA is omitted, as the CDR3 cannot be located on it reliably, and the CDR3 follows TCRdb's listing.

The genes are TRBV5-6 and TRBJ1-2; TRBD1, the D gene given by the table, was not confirmed from the DNA. The TCR sequence derives from a middle-aged woman in good health and CMV-seronegative. Material: PBMCs. The CDR3 sequence is CASSRSDSLIPMAKD.